This T cell receptor (beta chain) originates from a study of T cells after yellow fever vaccination (dated by TCRdb to 2018 to 2020). In terms of the full investigation: The SMART-Seq v4 Ultra Low Input RNA kit was used to prepare libraries from fractions with low cell numbers. To track T-cell clones before and after primary and booster YFV17D yellow fever vaccination, bulk TCR alpha and beta repertoires were sequenced longitudinally. Two healthy male donors, one aged 18 to 30 and one aged 30 to 40 years, were included in the cohort. Blood samples were taken at several timepoints before and after primary and secondary immunization, and bulk PBMC replicates and cell subsets were isolated.

This clonotype was seen a handful of times. Its target antigen remains unknown. No base-level quality is on record; no much larger clone is a single base apart. TCR cDNA was synthesized by 5'RACE template switching, through which a universal primer site and unique molecular identifiers were introduced. Priming of cDNA synthesis was performed from both the TCR alpha and TCR beta constant segments. Library amplification used two PCR steps, and the second PCR step added sample barcodes and sequencing adapters. Sequencing of libraries was done on Illumina HiSeq 2500 (2x100 bp) or NovaSeq (2x150 bp). The paper's data handling went like this. Reads were demultiplexed and collapsed into UMI consensus sequences with MIGEC, and V(D)J alignment was performed with MiXCR. Vaccine-responding clonotypes were defined with edgeR using replicate PBMC samples, requiring FDR below 0.01 and a log2 fold change above 5 up to day 15. Bulk clonotypes were assigned CD4 or CD8 identity according to which sequenced CD4 or CD8 repertoire held them at higher abundance. TCRdb applied fastp at Q25 and MiXCR to the public reads, then kept only in-frame beta chains. Each entry is one CDR3 protein sequence, shown with its most common DNA and genes. The V and J calls come from TCRdb's annotation, not from the publication. Counted in this sample were tens of thousands of distinct CDR3 sequences; around 7.3% of them appeared once. The ten largest clones take up 41% of the sample.

What the work shows at the level of the full study, not this receptor alone: Most clones expanded after primary vaccination (roughly 96% of CD4 and 88% of CD8) were re-detected after the booster, suggesting that broad memory maintenance occurred. FACS-sorted repertoires could contain abundant contaminating clonotypes from the bulk population, so computational filtering was required. Only two donors were included in the study, so the extent to which the findings can be generalized is limited. The secondary T-cell response was weaker than the primary response but faster, peaking on day 5 instead of day 15. A small share of clonotypes occurred in both CD4 and CD8 compartments, likely arising from convergent recombination.

This specimen's treatment or condition label, interpreted: live attenuated yellow fever vaccine strain. PBMCs were isolated from peripheral blood using a standard Ficoll-Paque protocol. CD4 and CD8 T-cell fractions were isolated with Dynabeads CD4 and CD8 positive selection kits. TriZol was used to extract RNA from bulk PBMCs, from CD4 and CD8 fractions, and from dextramer-positive and dextramer-negative fractions. Clipping removes 5 bases from V and 5 bases from J, with 7 as the unmatched junction base count. The germline V gene (reference sequence) yields DFQATT for CDR1 and SNEGSKA for CDR2. The CDR3 spans 14 residues, from the cysteine through the phenylalanine. Left in the record is the CDR3 DNA by itself, 42 bases read in frame from the first base.

Sequenced here: CD8+ T cells sorted from PBMCs, sampled on the day of the yellow fever booster vaccination. The rearranged chain carries TRBV20-1 and TRBJ2-5, with TRBD2 matching 11 junction bases. This TCR was recovered from a man aged 30 to 39 who received the YFV17D yellow fever vaccine. In nucleotides, the sequence is TGCAGTGCTCTGGGGGTAGCGGGAGGGGAGACCCAGTACTTC. Translated, it gives CSALGVAGGETQYF.